This T cell receptor (beta chain) is from a study of blood T cell repertoires in COVID-19. As for the study in general: The United States, Italy and Spain were the sources of the acute and convalescent COVID-19 samples. The analysed material was cDNA or gDNA that came from T cells, B-cell-depleted T cells, or PBMCs.

Under the authors' procedure: Amplified reference gene primers provided the basis for estimating nucleated cell counts. Produced via immunoSEQ multiplex PCR; TCRdb's table is partial and in-frame only. D and trimming come from the DNA, and the V and J calls and clone size come from that table. The sample records around 170,000 clones, approximately 84% being singletons. From germline, CDR1 is MNHEY and CDR2 SVGAGI. The length of the CDR3 is 14 residues. The ends were cut back, 0 bases at V and 4 bases at J, with 7 bases in the middle. V and J are TRBV6-5 and TRBJ2-1; a weak D match, TRBD2 (5 bases). Sequencing input: peripheral blood. The clonotype comes from a man aged 18 to 29 with active or convalescent COVID-19. CDR3 sequence: CASSYSEVYNEQFF. The CDR3 nucleotides are TGTGCCAGCAGTTACTCGGAGGTTTACAATGAGCAGTTCTTC.